This T cell receptor (beta chain) was identified during a study of beta chain features in type 1 diabetes. General study results and limits: Equally in patients and controls, PCR might preferentially amplify shorter templates.

Expressed TCRB transcripts were sequenced because the entire RNA isolate underwent reverse transcription. Naive, central memory and regulatory T cell samples came to a mean of approximately 3.57 million reads. Profiling relied on immunoSEQ multiplex PCR, and the TCRdb table lists in-frame clones only, not all of them. The table has around 200,000 clones, approximately 13% seen once. The V end was cut by 0 bases, the J end by 1 base, with 10 bases between. The CDR3 consists of 16 residues. In germline, CDR1 is MGHRA, CDR2 YSYEKL. Turning to this clone: Its antigen is not known.

The source material was central memory CD4+ T cells from blood. The chain links TRBV4-1 to TRBJ2-1; the D gene is possibly TRBD2 (6 bases). The receptor was isolated from a woman under 30 in good health. CDR3 nucleotide sequence: TGCGCCAGCAGCCAAGAGCCGGGAGTATCCTACAATGAGCAGTTCTTC. Protein sequence: CASSQEPGVSYNEQFF.